One sample yielded the 13 T cell receptor beta chains listed below, sequenced in a study of graft-versus-host responses after intestinal transplantation. Antigens for these TCRs are unknown. Profiled with immunoSEQ multiplex PCR; TCRdb holds only in-frame clones, not every one. The sample holds tens of thousands of clones, roughly 93% seen once. The source material was unstimulated CD4+ T cells sorted from spleen or lymph node cells, sampled before transplant. The origin of the receptors is a human donor who was the organ donor for an intestinal transplant.

The chain has TRBV21-1 and TRBJ1-1. TRBV21-1 is a pseudogene. This CDR3 contains 17 residues. CDR3 bases: TGTGCCAGCAGCAAATCGGGGGGCGAGGGGCGAAGAACTGAAGCTTTCTTT. The encoded protein is CASSKSGGEGRRTEAFF.

J is TRBJ2-5 and V is TRBV18; no reliable D call. Germline V gives CDR1 KGHSH, CDR2 LQKENI. With 5 bases removed from V and 1 base from J, the gap between germline ends came to 8 bases. The length of the CDR3 is 13 residues. This CDR3 reads CASSGVLQETQYF. DNA of the CDR3: TGTGCCAGCTCAGGCGTACTCCAAGAGACCCAGTACTTC.

In its sample, this clone was seen a few times. The genes are TRBV2 and TRBJ1-3; tentative D call: TRBD1 (5 bases). Germline CDR1 and CDR2: SNHLY and FYNNEI. Trimming left V 4 bases short and J 3 bases short, with 13 bases between. This CDR3 region has 15 residues. CDR3 nucleotides: TGTGCCAGCAGTGCCGCCGGGACGTATGGAAACACCATATATTTT. Encoded protein: CASSAAGTYGNTIYF.

This clone was seen once. The chain has TRBV6-5 and TRBJ1-6, with D possibly being TRBD1 (6 bases). The V end lost 5 bases, the J end lost 7 bases, and 12 bases lay between the germline ends. This CDR3 has 14 amino acids. CDR1 MNHEY and CDR2 SVGAGI come from the germline V gene. Here the CDR3 reads CASSEQGRNSPLHF. The CDR3 region has the DNA TGTGCCAGCAGTGAACAGGGCCGGAATTCACCCCTCCACTTT.

The V and J genes are TRBV25-1 and TRBJ2-2; no firm D call. The germline V gene encodes CDR1 MGHDK and CDR2 SYGVNS. The CDR3 totals 17 residues. V dropped 1 base and J dropped 7 bases, with 19 bases sitting between them. The CDR3: CASSESERAAWFGELFF. The CDR3 bases are TGTGCCAGCAGTGAATCTGAACGGGCAGCATGGTTCGGGGAGCTGTTTTTT.

This rearrangement joins TRBV27 to TRBJ2-5; a possible D gene is TRBD1 (5 bases). Trimming stripped 2 bases from V and 0 bases from J, with 13 bases between. The CDR3 extends over 16 amino acids. Looked up from germline, CDR1 is MNHEY and CDR2 is SMNVEV (reference sequence). The DNA of the CDR3 is TGTGCCAGCAGTTTACAGGGTCGGACGTACCAAGAGACCCAGTACTTC. This translates into CASSLQGRTYQETQYF.

This chain joins TRBV6-1 and TRBJ1-2; D is perhaps TRBD1 (5 bases). The CDR3 extends over 11 amino acids. The ends were cut back, 7 bases at V and 8 bases at J, with 11 bases in the middle. The germline V gene has CDR1 MNHNS and CDR2 SASEGT. The CDR3 is CASTHGGGYTF. The CDR3, as DNA: TGTGCCAGCACCCATGGGGGGGGCTACACCTTC.

The chain links TRBV12-5 to TRBJ2-3; 11 nucleotides agree with TRBD2. This CDR3 has 15 amino acids. Trimming at V came to 5 bases and at J to 2 bases, leaving 3 bases not matched to a gene. The germline V gene has CDR1 LGHNT and CDR2 FRNRAP. The CDR3 loop reads CASGPGLAVTDTQYF. The CDR3 DNA reads as TGTGCTAGTGGTCCGGGACTAGCGGTCACAGATACGCAGTATTTT.

The chain is built from TRBV5-6 and TRBJ2-1; 9 bases fit TRBD1. This CDR3 contains 16 residues. J lost 4 bases, V lost 4 bases, and 9 bases had no gene match. CDR1 and CDR2 (germline): SGHDT, YYEEEE. CDR3 region: CASSSRPGTGYNEQFF. The DNA for the CDR3 is TGTGCCAGCAGCAGCCGTCCCGGGACAGGGTACAATGAGCAGTTCTTC.

CDR3 protein: CASSRIAGGRRDTQYF. CDR3 coding DNA: TGTGCCAGCAGCCGGATAGCGGGGGGGCGGAGAGATACGCAGTATTTT. The chain joins TRBV28 to TRBJ2-3; TRBD2 matches at 11 bases. Trimming cost V 6 bases and J 5 bases; bases outside gene matches: 10. Germline assignment: CDR1 MDHEN and CDR2 SYDVKM. The CDR3 spans 16 residues.

This chain joins TRBV5-1 and TRBJ1-2; the D gene is possibly TRBD1 (5 bases). The V end lost 1 base, the J end lost 4 bases, and 14 bases lay between the germline ends. Per the germline V gene, CDR1 is SGHRS and CDR2 is YFSETQ. This CDR3 is 15 amino acids long. DNA of the CDR3: TGCGCCAGCAGCTTGACGGGGCAGGCCAGCTATGGCTACACCTTC. It yields the protein CASSLTGQASYGYTF.

The chain carries TRBV9 and TRBJ1-6; no firm D call. V dropped 0 bases and J dropped 10 bases, with 8 bases sitting between them. In germline, CDR1 is SGDLS, CDR2 YYNGEE. The CDR3 totals 13 residues. CDR3 DNA sequence: TGTGCCAGCAGCGTAGAATTCAAATCACCCCTCCACTTT. Protein product: CASSVEFKSPLHF.

The chain combines TRBV27 with TRBJ1-1; 8 nucleotides line up with TRBD1. The CDR3 extends over 16 amino acids. CDR1 is MNHEY and CDR2 is SMNVEV in the germline V gene (reference sequence). With V trimmed by 5 bases and J by 2 bases, 10 bases remained unmatched. The CDR3 protein is CASSGDRTGRNTEAFF. CDR3 nucleotide sequence: TGTGCCAGCAGTGGAGATAGGACAGGGAGAAACACTGAAGCTTTCTTT.